Below are 5 T cell receptor beta chains sequenced from a single sample in a study of blood T cell repertoires in COVID-19. TCRdb's copy holds only in-frame clones and misses some; the assay was immunoSEQ multiplex PCR. The sample records roughly 100,000 clones, about nine tenths being singletons. Sequenced sample: peripheral blood. The origin of the receptors is a man younger than 35 with acute or convalescent COVID-19.

The chain uses TRBV7-9 and TRBJ1-2; 7 bases are shared with TRBD1. This CDR3 has 14 amino acids. CDR1 and CDR2 (germline): SEHNR, FQNEAQ (reference sequence). V shed 1 base, J shed 5 bases, and the junction held 4 bases outside the gene matches. The CDR3 DNA sequence: TGTGCCAGCAGCTTAGTTGGGACAGCTTATGGCTACACCTTC. It encodes CASSLVGTAYGYTF.

The chain has TRBV5-1 and TRBJ1-1, with TRBD1 identical over 7 bases. CDR1 is SGHRS and CDR2 is YFSETQ in the germline V gene. There are 14 residues in the CDR3. The junction had 3 bases not matched to a gene; V was cut back by 4 bases and J by 0 bases. In DNA form, the CDR3 reads TGCGCCAGCAGCCCGACAGGGCTGAACACTGAAGCTTTCTTT. It is translated as CASSPTGLNTEAFF.

In its sample, this clone was seen once. This chain connects TRBV11-2 to TRBJ1-1, with D perhaps matching TRBD1 (5 bases). Trimming removed 4 bases at V and 1 base at J, with 10 bases between. The CDR3 runs to 14 residues. Germline CDR1 is SGHAT and CDR2 is FQNNGV. CDR3 amino acids: CASSSVRGNTEAFF. CDR3 DNA sequence: TGTGCCAGCAGCTCCGTAAGGGGGAACACTGAAGCTTTCTTT.

CDR3 residues: CASSSRDRGPIEAFF. CDR3 in DNA: TGTGCCAGCAGCTCCAGGGACAGGGGGCCTATTGAAGCTTTCTTT. The chain couples TRBV2 to TRBJ1-1; 12 positions agree with TRBD1. The CDR3 has 15 residues. The V gene's germline CDR1 is SNHLY and CDR2 FYNNEI. V shed 6 bases and J 7 bases; nucleotides not matched to a gene: 9.

The count of this clone is one. The chain carries TRBV2 and TRBJ2-7, with 8 bases fitting TRBD2. Per the germline V gene, CDR1 is SNHLY and CDR2 is FYNNEI. This CDR3 is 11 amino acids long. Losses at the gene ends were 4 bases for V and 13 bases for J; bases not matched to a gene: 6. This chain's CDR3 is CASSVTAGAYF. The CDR3 DNA is TGTGCCAGCAGTGTAACAGCGGGGGCATACTTC.